Sequencing of this TCR beta chain was carried out in a study of T cell repertoires in cytomegalovirus infection. In TCRdb, the reads were re-called with MiXCR into one record per CDR3 protein. The profile shows some 270,000 distinct CDR3 sequences, 15% to 20% of them singletons. General study points: Predominance within the ex vivo response was attributable to HLA-C-restricted CMV-specific TCR beta clonotypes.

The sample holds many counts of this clonotype. Its target is not known. Germline V gene data show CDR1 as SGHTA and CDR2 as FQGNSA. V was clipped by 6 bases and J by 13 bases; unmatched bases: 8. The CDR3 runs to 12 residues. The rearrangement links TRBV7-2 to TRBJ1-5; TRBD1 agrees at 8 bases. Sequencing was carried out using CD8+ T cells from PBMCs. This sequence was found in a human donor in good health (CMV status not recorded). Some clones in this sample may be carry-over from other donors' samples. CDR3 protein: CASRPTGGFQHF. In DNA form, the CDR3 reads TGTGCCAGCAGACCTACAGGGGGATTTCAGCATTTT.